The entry that follows covers one TCR beta chain sequence. Libraries were prepared by immunoSEQ multiplex PCR; TCRdb keeps only in-frame clonotypes and omits some of them. Of roughly 460,000 clones in the sample, approximately 90% were seen once. These data originate in a study of Ad26.COV2.S vaccination and SARS-CoV-2 variants. For the study at large: Recipients of Ad26.COV2.S got it intramuscularly, once or twice 56 days apart.

The treatment was: roughly 20 received Ad26.COV2.S at low or high dose, single or two shots; a few received placebo; per-sample allocation not given. Collection of the samples took place on day 63 after the first injection of vaccine or placebo. This sequence originates from a person between 18 and 65 years old who received the Ad26.COV2.S COVID-19 vaccine or a placebo. The sequencing used peripheral blood, collected in a trial of Ad26.COV2.S vaccine versus placebo.

CDR3 bases: TGTGCCAGCAGCTCCGAAACCATCAACACTGAAGCTTTCTTT. Protein: CASSSETINTEAFF. The rearrangement links TRBV13 to TRBJ1-1; no clear D. The CDR3 totals 14 residues. Germline lookup yields CDR1 PRHDT and CDR2 FYEKMQ (reference sequence). Trimming cost V 4 bases and J 2 bases, with 11 bases left between them.